This TCR beta chain was found in a study of blood T cell repertoires in COVID-19. Assay used: immunoSEQ multiplex PCR; TCRdb lists only in-frame clones, some missing. Of 270,000 or so clones listed, 88% were seen once; the top ten hold roughly 1.2%. CDR3 length: 16 amino acids. The germline gives CDR1 SGHVS, CDR2 FQNEAQ. V was shortened by 3 bases and J by 2 bases, with 16 bases between the two germline ends. This clone was picked up one time. This sequence was found in a middle-aged woman with acute COVID-19. Input material: PBMCs or T cells enriched from blood (not recorded which). The chain joins TRBV7-8 to TRBJ1-2; a weak D match, TRBD1 (5 bases). CDR3 loop: CASSFNGPDRNYGYTF. DNA of the CDR3: TGTGCCAGCAGCTTTAACGGTCCAGACAGAAACTATGGCTACACCTTC.